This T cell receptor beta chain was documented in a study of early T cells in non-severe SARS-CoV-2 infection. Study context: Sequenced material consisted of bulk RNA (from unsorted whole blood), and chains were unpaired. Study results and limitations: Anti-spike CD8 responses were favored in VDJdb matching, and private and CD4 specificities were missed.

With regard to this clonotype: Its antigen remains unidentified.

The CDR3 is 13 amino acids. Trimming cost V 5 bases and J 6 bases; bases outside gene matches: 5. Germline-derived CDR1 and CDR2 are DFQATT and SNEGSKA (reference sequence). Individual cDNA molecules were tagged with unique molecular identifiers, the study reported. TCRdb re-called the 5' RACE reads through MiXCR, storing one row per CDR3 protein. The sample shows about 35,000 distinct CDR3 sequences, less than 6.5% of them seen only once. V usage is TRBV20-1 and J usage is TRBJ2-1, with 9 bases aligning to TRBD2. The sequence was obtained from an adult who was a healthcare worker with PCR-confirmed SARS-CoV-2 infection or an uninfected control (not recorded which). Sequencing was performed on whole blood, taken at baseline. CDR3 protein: CSAPGTSSNEQFF. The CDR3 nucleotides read TGCAGTGCTCCCGGGACTAGCAGCAATGAGCAGTTCTTC.